A single sample is the source of the 23 T cell receptor beta chains below, sequenced in a study of shared clonotypes between healthy human individuals. Clones were sequenced by immunoSEQ multiplex PCR, and TCRdb holds only the in-frame ones, with some missing. The sample includes 2.3 million or so clones, over 90% of them seen just once. The sequenced material came from naive CD4+ T cells from PBMCs. Subset specified: CD45RA+ positively selected. The origin of the receptors is a man younger than 35 in good health. Some clones in this sample may be carry-over from other donors' samples.

Remarks on this clone: This sample also contains other DNA sequences that code for the same CDR3. The V gene is TRBV9, the J gene TRBJ2-1; the D is unclear. This CDR3 has 15 amino acids. Germline lookup yields CDR1 SGDLS and CDR2 YYNGEE. Trimming pared 0 bases from V and 0 bases from J, leaving 7 bases between. The CDR3 nucleotides are TGTGCCAGCAGCGTAGCTCCGAGCTCCTACAATGAGCAGTTCTTC. Its translation: CASSVAPSSYNEQFF.

This clone showed up just a few times. The chain combines TRBV11-3 with TRBJ1-1; D gene uncertain. CDR3 length equals 13 residues. The germline CDR1 and CDR2 sequences are SGHNT and YENEEA. V was trimmed by 3 bases and J by 4 bases, leaving 9 bases between them. CDR3 in amino acids: CASSFSGSTEAFF. CDR3 in DNA: TGTGCCAGCAGCTTTTCAGGATCCACTGAAGCTTTCTTT.

V gene TRBV7-3 combines with J gene TRBJ2-2; D is unresolved. Germline CDR1 and CDR2: SGHTA and FQGTGA. This CDR3 spans 14 amino acids. V shed 1 base and J shed 8 bases, with 11 bases lying between them. The CDR3 nucleotides read TGTGCCAGCAGCTTAATCCCCTGGCTTGGGGAGCTGTTTTTT. Translation gives CASSLIPWLGELFF.

The V and J genes are TRBV6-5 and TRBJ1-4; tentative D call: TRBD1 (6 bases). The CDR3 is 15 amino acids. CDR1 is MNHEY, CDR2 SVGAGI, per germline. The germline V and J ends were trimmed by 6 bases and 8 bases, with 19 bases remaining between them. This CDR3 reads CASRTTGGPYEKLFF. The CDR3 DNA follows: TGTGCCAGCAGGACCACCGGGGGGCCGTACGAAAAACTGTTTTTT.

This chain joins TRBV5-1 and TRBJ2-2, with D perhaps matching TRBD2 (7 bases). This CDR3 contains 18 residues. CDR1 is SGHRS, CDR2 YFSETQ, per germline. Trimming shortened V by 1 base and J by 3 bases, and 19 bases separated the two germline ends. CDR3 DNA sequence: TGCGCCAGCAGCTTGCGTATGATGGGGGGGCGAGACACCGGGGAGCTGTTTTTT. It is translated as CASSLRMMGGRDTGELFF.

The chain has TRBV28 and TRBJ2-4; 7 bases map to TRBD1. The CDR3 contains 15 residues. The ends lost 6 bases at V and 3 bases at J; junction bases unmatched: 8. Germline V gives CDR1 MDHEN, CDR2 SYDVKM. The DNA for the CDR3 is TGTGCCAGCAGACCCATCTCAGGGGGCAAAAACATTCAGTACTTC. Amino acids: CASRPISGGKNIQYF.

CDR3 sequence: CAISRTSAGTDTQYF. CDR3 DNA: TGTGCCATCAGTCGGACTAGCGCCGGCACAGATACGCAGTATTTT. The chain uses TRBV10-3 and TRBJ2-3; 9 bases agree with TRBD2. The CDR3 has 15 amino acids. J lost 1 base, V lost 5 bases, and 4 bases had no gene match. The germline V gene encodes CDR1 ENHRY and CDR2 SYGVKD.

V and J are TRBV10-2 and TRBJ2-2; the match to TRBD1 covers 11 bases. This CDR3 spans 16 amino acids. Germline CDR1 reads WSHSY; CDR2 reads SAAADI. V was pared by 6 bases and J by 6 bases, with 9 bases of the junction left unmatched. Here the CDR3 DNA reads TGCGCCAGCAGGGACAGGGGGCGCGTTAGACCCGGGGAGCTGTTTTTT. This gives the protein CASRDRGRVRPGELFF.

The chain is built from TRBV7-2 and TRBJ2-5; D gene ambiguous. The V and J ends lost 1 base and 4 bases respectively, with 13 bases between them. From germline, CDR1 is SGHTA and CDR2 FQGNSA. This CDR3 has 15 residues. The CDR3 spells CASSLVFWGGETQYF. DNA for the CDR3: TGTGCCAGCAGCTTAGTTTTCTGGGGTGGAGAGACCCAGTACTTC.

The V gene is TRBV2, the J gene TRBJ1-2; 7 bases agree with TRBD1. The J segment lost 5 bases and the V segment lost 6 bases, leaving 9 bases of the junction unmatched. This CDR3 spans 14 amino acids. The germline CDR1 and CDR2 sequences are SNHLY and FYNNEI. The DNA for the CDR3 is TGTGCCAGCAGGTCGCAACAGGGGTGGTATGGCTACACCTTC. Its translation is CASRSQQGWYGYTF.

The chain joins TRBV19 to TRBJ2-3; no definite D call. The CDR3 extends over 13 amino acids. With 3 bases removed from V and 3 bases from J, the gap between germline ends came to 7 bases. Germline V CDR1 and CDR2: LNHDA, SQIVND (reference sequence). CDR3 residues: CASSITVTDTQYF. In nucleotides, the CDR3 is TGTGCCAGTAGTATCACAGTTACAGATACGCAGTATTTT.

CDR3 residues: CASSSKGGGDEKLFF. CDR3 sequence (DNA): TGTGCCAGCAGCTCCAAGGGGGGCGGGGACGAAAAACTGTTTTTT. The chain uses TRBV5-4 and TRBJ1-4; D is perhaps TRBD1 (6 bases). V gave up 3 bases and J gave up 8 bases, with 17 bases separating them. CDR1 and CDR2 from the germline V gene are SGHNT and YYREEE (reference sequence). CDR3 size: 15 residues.

This CDR3 reads CASSPPTGSIRGTQYF. The CDR3, as DNA: TGTGCCAGCAGCCCCCCGACAGGGTCTATCCGGGGGACCCAGTACTTC. V gene TRBV14 combines with J gene TRBJ2-5; 7 bases fit TRBD1. CDR1 and CDR2 (germline): SGHDN, FVKESK. The junction had 15 bases not matched to a gene; V was cut back by 4 bases and J by 7 bases. The CDR3 runs to 16 residues.

The genes are TRBV10-3 and TRBJ2-1, with 7 nucleotides matching TRBD2. Germline lookup yields CDR1 ENHRY and CDR2 SYGVKD. This CDR3 is 13 amino acids long. V lost 6 bases, J lost 5 bases, and 4 bases stayed unmatched. The CDR3 nucleotides read TGTGCCATCAGGCAGGGACTAAACAATGAGCAGTTCTTC. As protein: CAIRQGLNNEQFF.

The DNA for the CDR3 is TGTGCGGGTGTGGACAAGGGAAATCAGCCCCAGCATTTT. This sequence encodes CAGVDKGNQPQHF. The chain is built from TRBV27 and TRBJ1-5; TRBD1 is a possible D gene (5 bases). From germline, CDR1 is MNHEY and CDR2 SMNVEV (reference sequence). The CDR3 runs to 13 residues.

This rearrangement joins TRBV19 to TRBJ2-7, with D uncertain. Looked up from germline, CDR1 is LNHDA and CDR2 is SQIVND (reference sequence). This CDR3 is built from 14 residues. Between the trimmed V and J ends, which lost 5 bases and 2 bases, there was a span of 13 bases. The CDR3 bases are TGTGCCAGTAGTCGTGACACACACACCTACGAGCAGTACTTC. This gives the protein CASSRDTHTYEQYF.

This rearrangement joins TRBV29-1 to TRBJ2-1, with TRBD2 matching over 14 bases. The J segment lost 8 bases and the V segment lost 4 bases, leaving 10 bases of the junction unmatched. The CDR3 consists of 16 residues. CDR1 SQVTM and CDR2 ANQGSEA come from the germline V gene. The CDR3 spells CSVAGTSGRSWDEQFF. The DNA for the CDR3 is TGCAGCGTTGCCGGGACTAGCGGGAGAAGTTGGGATGAGCAGTTCTTC.

This clone has more than one count but fewer than ten. This chain uses TRBV11-2 with TRBJ1-1, with 7 nucleotides matching TRBD1. The V and J ends lost 5 bases and 3 bases, in that order; junction bases with no gene match: 9. Germline CDR1 and CDR2: SGHAT and FQNNGV. The CDR3 extends over 15 amino acids. The CDR3 DNA follows: TGTGCCAGCAGCACCCCCCGGGACAGTTACACTGAAGCTTTCTTT. It codes for CASSTPRDSYTEAFF.

This clone has more than one count but fewer than ten. The chain recombines TRBV11-2 with TRBJ1-3; TRBD1 agrees at 7 bases. CDR3 size: 15 residues. CDR1 is SGHAT and CDR2 is FQNNGV in the germline V gene. The V gene end was trimmed by 1 base and the J gene end by 4 bases; junction bases not matched to a gene: 4. The DNA for the CDR3 is TGTGCCAGCAGCTTAGCGACAGGGTCGGGAAACACCATATATTTT. Translating it yields CASSLATGSGNTIYF.

In nucleotides, the CDR3 is TGTGCCAGCGAGGTAATCCCTGGGGGAGCTTTCTTT. It specifies CASEVIPGGAFF. The genes are TRBV11-2 and TRBJ1-1; D possibly corresponds to TRBD1 (5 bases). Looked up from germline, CDR1 is SGHAT and CDR2 is FQNNGV. The V end lost 8 bases, the J end lost 10 bases, and 17 bases lay between the germline ends. This CDR3 region has 12 residues.

The CDR3 DNA reads TGTGCCAGTACCTCGGGCAGCACCTATGGCTACACCTTC. Amino acids: CASTSGSTYGYTF. This chain connects TRBV19 to TRBJ1-2; no definite D call. This CDR3 region has 13 residues. The V and J ends lost 7 bases and 4 bases respectively, with 13 bases between them. In germline, CDR1 is LNHDA, CDR2 SQIVND (reference sequence).

The chain combines TRBV10-1 with TRBJ1-5; 12 positions agree with TRBD1. V was clipped by 9 bases and J by 3 bases; unmatched bases: 15. CDR1 WNHNN and CDR2 SYGVQD come from the germline V gene (reference sequence). The CDR3 sequence is 18 residues long. DNA for the CDR3: TGCGCCAGTTATTACCGGGACAGGGGGCGTGGAACCAATCAGCCCCAGCATTTT. This codes for CASYYRDRGRGTNQPQHF.

This clone occurred once. The chain is built from TRBV27 and TRBJ2-7, with 14 bases identical to TRBD2. V was pared by 6 bases and J by 2 bases, with 6 bases of the junction left unmatched. CDR3 length: 16 amino acids. Per germline, CDR1 MNHEY and CDR2 SMNVEV (reference sequence). The CDR3 DNA is TGTGCCAGCAGACCGGGGGGACTAGCGGGAGCCTACGAGCAGTACTTC. Encoded protein: CASRPGGLAGAYEQYF.